This record covers a single TCR beta chain. The germline V and J ends were trimmed by 1 base and 1 base, with 23 bases remaining between them. This CDR3 region has 19 residues. CDR1 is ENHRY and CDR2 is SYGVKD in the germline V gene. Each CDR3 protein is one row after TCRdb ran MiXCR on the reads. The table has about 600,000 distinct CDR3 sequences, roughly 24% seen once. This entry is derived from a study of T cell repertoires in cytomegalovirus infection. Study overall: Both CMV infection and a matching HLA type were indicated by public TCR beta signatures.

The clonotype originates from a human donor in good health (CMV status not recorded). Some clones in this sample may be carry-over from other donors' samples. The source material was CD8+ T cells from PBMCs. The chain employs TRBV10-3 and TRBJ2-7; D not resolved. CDR3 coding DNA: TGTGCCATCAGTGAGTTGCGGTACCGTGCGGATAAGGCTTCCTACGAGCAGTACTTC. Translation: CAISELRYRADKASYEQYF.